This T cell receptor beta chain was identified in a study of T cells in women clearing cervical HPV infection. Assay: immunoSEQ multiplex PCR; the TCRdb copy retains only in-frame clones and omits some. Its listing shows under 45,000 clones. Notes on this clone: The read gets to within 3 residues of the CDR3 end, and the germline J gene fills in the rest.

Unmatched junction bases numbered 8, after V lost 2 bases and J lost 4 bases. CDR1 is SGHNT and CDR2 is YYREEE in the germline V gene (reference sequence). The CDR3 has 15 amino acids. The sample comprised blood buffy coat. The sequence was collected from a woman aged 18-69 years with a cervical HPV16 infection that either progressed to CIN3+ or cleared (not recorded which). The V call is TRBV5-4, the J call TRBJ2-7; 8 nucleotides agree with TRBD1. This CDR3 is CASSFPQGAPYEQYF. The part of the CDR3 DNA that was read is TGTGCCAGCAGCTTTCCGCAGGGGGCGCCTTACGAG.